This TCR beta chain was obtained from a study of shared clonotypes between healthy human individuals (dated by TCRdb to the early 2020s). About the investigation overall: Two women and three men aged 18 to 49 years were included in the cohort. Per donor, three plates each were used for CD4 naive and CD4 memory, two for CD8 naive, and one for CD8 memory. Per donor, leukapheresis produced somewhere between about 0.9 and 10 billion PBMCs. The study deeply sequenced blood TCR repertoires of about five healthy adults to estimate repertoire size and the extent of clonotype sharing between individuals. Different laboratories and diverse techniques were used to prepare libraries and sequence TCR repertoires, to increase sequencing depth and limit assay-specific biases.

Using the deep immunoSEQ assay, multiplex PCR amplified TCR CDR3 regions from genomic DNA. Genomic DNA extracted from each cell subset was distributed evenly over all wells of several immunoSEQ 96-well plates, and each plate served as one replicate. For sorted subsets, each replicate PCR was loaded with 200 ng genomic DNA, equivalent to about 30,000 T cell genomes. The purified libraries were quantified using a Qubit 3.0 fluorometer, sized with a Bioanalyzer 2100, and then quantified again using the KAPA Library Quantification kit. Every immunoSEQ 96-well plate was sequenced on a separate single-read 150-cycle Illumina NextSeq 550 flow cell. The paper's processing steps were these. Because only junctional sequences without quality scores were contained in the immunoSEQ output, filtering matching that applied to full-length reads could not be performed. Sequences were annotated with PyIR, a Python wrapper for IgBLAST v1.9, and V/J genes and CDR3 were assigned using IMGT germline references. Any read was removed if the V/J assignment was weak (E-value above 1e-6), the CDR3 was missing, or the read contained stop codons, out-of-frame junctions, or ambiguous translated residues. V3J clonotypes were defined by identical inferred V gene, J gene, and CDR3 amino acid sequence. The percentage overlap between two repertoires was calculated by dividing the number of shared unique clonotypes by the size of the smaller repertoire. Repertoire richness was assessed with RTK rarefaction, the Chao1 estimator, and Recon v2.1 estimates of unobserved clonotypes. Generation probabilities for all TCRbeta clonotypes obtained by the gDNA method from a handful of donors were computed using OLGA. TCRdb stores this immuneACCESS table with in-frame sequences only. Part of the clones is absent; in the studies checked, under half of the shortfall reflects unresolved V genes, and no reason is known for the rest. That table supplies the V and J calls and clone size; D and trimming were determined from the DNA. The sample table lists hundreds of thousands of clones, more than 70% of them with a count of one. Around 1.7% of the sample is taken by the ten largest.

Results the study describes overall, beyond this receptor: Sampling was restricted to blood, and TCR repertoires in tissues likely differ from the TCR repertoires found in blood. Compared with non-shared clonotypes, the clonotypes found in all four sorted-subset donors had higher generation probabilities. Because the study included a small number of donors, the genetic and exposure-history diversity represented was limited. Based on pairwise subsampling, the degree of clonotype sharing among donors was expected to be affected by sequencing depth. Rarefaction of sorted-subset datasets indicated incomplete sequencing despite the large sequencing depth. Estimated clonotype richness was generally larger for naive than for memory subsets. Across a handful of donors, approximately 4.9% of naive CD4, approximately 3.6% of naive CD8, under 2.5% of memory CD4, and 0.4% of memory CD8 clonotypes were shared.

Donors were healthy HIV-negative adults with no recently reported acute infections or vaccinations. All donors were Caucasian adults living in Nashville, Tennessee, USA. CD4+ T cells were enriched through magnetic negative selection, after which naive cells were positively selected on CD45RA and the remaining negative fraction served as the memory subset. Blood was collected by leukapheresis, and PBMCs were isolated by Ficoll-Histopaque density gradient centrifugation and then cryopreserved in liquid nitrogen vapor phase. Analytical flow cytometry was used to check the purity and quantity of each magnetically sorted T cell population. From each sorted fraction, genomic DNA was isolated and quantified by UV absorbance on a Nanodrop 2000c. This clone appeared a single time. The target of this receptor is not known. No much larger clone exists at a distance of one base, and base qualities are not known.

The clonotype comes from a woman in her thirties in good health. The sample was memory CD4+ T cells sorted from blood. According to the study, the label for this sample's cell subset or site signals: CD45RA-negative fraction.

The CDR3 region: CASSQVGTDNYGYTF. The nucleotide sequence reads TGTGCCAGCAGCCAAGTAGGGACAGACAACTATGGCTACACCTTC. This sequence uses TRBV4-2 and TRBJ1-2; 7 central nucleotides agree with TRBD1. V is trimmed back by 1 base and J by 2 bases, and the junction contains 4 bases that no gene match accounts for. From the cysteine through the phenylalanine, the CDR3 covers 15 amino acids. Only CDR3 DNA is held: 45 bases, read in frame from base 1. The germline V gene yields LGHNA for CDR1 and YNFKEQ for CDR2.